This paragraph reports one T cell receptor beta chain. This clonotype was picked up a small number of times. This clone's antigen is unknown. One base away there is no much larger clone; base qualities are not given. Reads for this sample came from an Illumina NovaSeq 6000. cDNA libraries for TCRalpha and TCRbeta were prepared by 5'RACE using constant-segment primers, with sample barcodes and unique molecular identifiers added. RNA was extracted from every sample with Trizol reagent. Library amplification was performed in two PCR steps, and a second sample barcode and Illumina TruSeq adapters were introduced in the second step. Sequencing of the libraries was done on an Illumina NovaSeq, producing 2 x 150 bp paired-end reads. Per the original workflow: With migec v1.2.7, reads were demultiplexed and then collapsed into UMI-guided consensus sequences. Using mixcr v2.1.11, UMI consensuses were aligned to TRA and TRB V and J templates and then assembled into clonotypes. Expanded or contracted clonotypes were those called significant by both edgeR and NoisET, with noise models trained on biological replicates. edgeR calls used a false discovery rate-adjusted p below 0.01 and a log2 fold-change threshold of 1. PCA with hierarchical clustering of max-normalized trajectories of the 1000 most abundant clonotypes was used as exploratory dynamics analysis. Each responding clone was given a CD4 or CD8 phenotype based on the CD4+ and CD8+ repertoires, which had been sequenced separately. Using fastp at Q25 and MiXCR, TCRdb reprocessed the public reads and kept productive beta chains. Rows with one shared CDR3 protein collapse into an entry with the most common genes and DNA. These V and J calls are TCRdb output, not the study's own analysis. The sample table holds 300,000 to 400,000 distinct CDR3 sequences, of which more than 20% were seen once. The ten largest clones capture around an eighth of the sample.

PBMCs were isolated by Ficoll-Paque density gradient centrifugation. This entry is derived from a study of T-cell memory formation after mild COVID-19 (dated by TCRdb to about 2021). In terms of the full investigation: Most TCR sequence clusters were specific to one of the two donors. T-cell clones expanding and contracting after mild COVID-19 in a couple of donors were tracked by longitudinal TCRalpha and TCRbeta repertoire sequencing. The cohort comprised two young, previously healthy adult volunteers, one female and one male. The study at large found these results: Clones contracting from day 15 to 85 had balanced CD4/CD8 phenotypes, while a second wave expanding from day 15 to 37 was biased towards CD4+. Only two mild cases were covered by the study, and larger cohorts that include severe cases with pre-infection samples were considered necessary. SARS-CoV-2 specificity was not confirmed for the second-wave clones peaking on day 37. Contracting CD4+ clones were located mainly in the CM and EM memory subsets, whereas CD8+ clones were found to be enriched in EMRA. Some responding clones were detected in pre-infection memory, suggesting pre-existing cross-reactive memory T cells joined the SARS-CoV-2 response.

Trimming costs V 0 bases and J 4 bases, and their ends lie 13 bases apart. CDR1 SGDLS and CDR2 YYNGEE were looked up in the germline V gene. The CDR3, cysteine through phenylalanine, is 16 amino acids long. The read is trimmed to its CDR3 DNA, 48 bases read in frame from base 1. The chain is assembled from TRBV9 and TRBJ2-2; the D gene is perhaps TRBD1 or TRBD2, as each covers 5 bases. Sample: PBMCs or a T cell subset sorted from them (not recorded which). The clonotype comes from an adult woman who had mild COVID-19 (a few samples of this study predate the infection). The sample titles of this study are shuffled in the database, so cell type and time point are left out; the donor was told from shared clones. This receptor has the CDR3 CASSVDVGVLTGELFF. The DNA is TGTGCCAGCAGCGTAGATGTGGGGGTACTCACCGGGGAGCTGTTTTTT.